This T cell receptor beta chain is drawn from a study of shared clonotypes between healthy human individuals. For the study at large: The plates for each donor numbered three CD4 naive, three CD4 memory, two CD8 naive and one CD8 memory. Study-wide results and limits: Generation of non-shared clonotypes was less probable than generation of clonotypes shared by all four donors. Sharing across four donors was highest in naive CD4 (roughly 5%) and lowest in memory CD8 (around 0.4%). Expectations were that clonotype sharing among donors would be affected by sequencing depth.

Here immunoSEQ multiplex PCR was the method, and the copy in TCRdb shows in-frame clones only, minus some. The sample has fewer than 3 million clones; roughly 92% are singletons. The CDR3 sequence is 13 residues long. The ends were cut back, 6 bases at V and 6 bases at J, with 11 bases in the middle. Germline CDR1 reads SNHLY; CDR2 reads FYNNEI. In the case of this clone: No antigen is known for it.

This chain uses TRBV2 with TRBJ1-4; D is unresolved. Sample: naive CD4+ T cells from PBMCs. Stated subset: CD45RA+ positively selected. The TCR sequence derives from a man between 18 and 35 years old in good health. Some clones in this sample may be carry-over from other donors' samples. CDR3 region: CASRRLPDEKLFF. Written as DNA, the CDR3 is TGTGCCAGCAGACGTCTCCCGGATGAAAAACTGTTTTTT.